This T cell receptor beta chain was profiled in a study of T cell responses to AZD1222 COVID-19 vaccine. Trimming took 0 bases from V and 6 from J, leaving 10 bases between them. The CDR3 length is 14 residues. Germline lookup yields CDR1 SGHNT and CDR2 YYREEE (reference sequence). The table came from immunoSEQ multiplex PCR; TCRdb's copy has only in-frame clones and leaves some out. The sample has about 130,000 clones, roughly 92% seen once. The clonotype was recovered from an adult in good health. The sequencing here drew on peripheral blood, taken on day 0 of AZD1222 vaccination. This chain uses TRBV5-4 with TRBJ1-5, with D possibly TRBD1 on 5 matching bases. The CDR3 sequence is CASSLGGVGQPQHF. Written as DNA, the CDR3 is TGTGCCAGCAGCTTGGGGGGGGTGGGTCAGCCCCAGCATTTT.